The present entry profiles one T cell receptor beta chain with its context. Its target antigen remains unknown. Within one base of it there is no much larger clone, and no base qualities were kept. For this chain, trimming is 1 base at the V end and 5 bases at the J end, and the number of junction bases without a gene match is 13. Reading from cysteine to phenylalanine, the CDR3 counts 18 amino acids. Only the CDR3 DNA stays, 54 bases, in frame from base 1. The data derive from a study of identical twins (TCRdb year 2016). In terms of the full investigation: To test whether fetal clonotypes persist, the study used deep sequencing on TCR alpha and beta repertoires from monozygotic twins, unrelated adults of various ages, and cord blood. To rule out contamination, replicate twin experiments were performed at different times with different library preparation protocols.

The library was made by 5' RACE. Sequencer: Illumina HiSeq 2000. A universal primer binding site was introduced by template switching, and a unique molecular identifier was present in the final cDNA, enabling accurate counting of TCR cDNA molecules. First-strand cDNA for TCR alpha and beta chains was synthesized from specific primers in the conserved constant-segment region. Each cDNA library was double barcoded, with a SMART-Mk sample barcode plus Illumina barcodes, to control for contamination. TruSeq adapter sequences along with Illumina sample barcodes were introduced in two successive PCR steps. TCR alpha and beta cDNA libraries were sequenced on the Illumina HiSeq platform with custom primers. Under the source paper's analysis protocol: Unique molecular identifiers were extracted from raw reads with MiGEC, and CDR3 positions were determined with MiXCR. For each individual, recombination models were inferred using an EM algorithm with the repgenHMM and IGoR tools. Shared clonotype analysis was performed with the tcR package in R, normalizing sharing by the product of cloneset sizes. Out-of-frame nonproductive sequences were analyzed to study raw recombination free of thymic and clonal selection effects. TCRdb trimmed public reads at Q25 via fastp, called clones via MiXCR and kept in-frame beta chains. Rows with one shared CDR3 protein collapse into an entry with the most common genes and DNA. The V and J calls here are based on TCRdb, not the publication. Present in this sample are some 250,000 distinct CDR3 sequences, over 5% of which were seen just once. The top ten constitute about 14% of the sample.

What the study reported, not specific to this receptor: Because the same donors could not be followed over many years, conclusions were based on cross-sectional statistical analysis. Zero-insertion analyses could be partly confounded by invariant T cells such as MAIT and iNKT, although diverse VJ usage argued against such confounding for most clonotypes. A weaker excess of twin sharing was found in beta out-of-frame sequences because the signal-to-noise ratio was lowered by fewer shared sequences. Recombination models systematically underestimated out-of-frame TCR alpha sharing in monozygotic twins but agreed with sharing between unrelated individuals. Compared with coincidental sharing between unrelated individuals, out-of-frame TCR alpha sequences shared between twins had an excess of sequences with low generation probability. Abundant cord blood beta clonotypes had fewer insertions, young adult naive repertoires showed a similar but weaker trend, and memory repertoires showed no such trend.

Every donor was a healthy Caucasian. Three pairs of female monozygotic twins, all aged about 18 to 30 years, were included in the twin cohort. CD4+ and CD8+ T cell populations were isolated with positive isolation kits from Invitrogen. These same data were also listed under a study on T cells expressing NK-cell markers. As the second study states: Eight donors provided sorted CD3+CD56+NKG2C+, CD3+CD56+NKG2C- and CD3+CD56-NKG2C+ T-cell subsets, whose TCR beta-chain repertoires were profiled. Of the eight sequenced donors, seven were found to be HCMV-seropositive and one was found to be HCMV-seronegative. In several experiments an anti-gammadeltaTCR antibody was added to restrict sorting to alphabetaTCR-expressing T cells. In five to seven donors, the dominant CD3+CD56+NKG2C+ clonotypes were among the top 10 CD8+ clonotypes and accounted for about 1.0-7.0% of CD8+ T cells. Those dominant clonotypes were again the most abundant among CD3+CD56-NKG2C+ cells in a few donors, at about 28.3-65%. Whether the expanded NKG2C-expressing T cell clones were specific for HCMV antigens remained unclear. Randomly selected healthy volunteers, three men and five women, were used as the eight sequenced donors. HCMV serostatus was determined by detecting HCMV-specific IgG in serum with a commercial ELISA kit. MIGEC handled demultiplexing of the reads and grouping by UMI, while MiTCR was used to assemble and quantify clonotypes. To exclude erroneous sequences, any TCR cDNA sequence not supported by at least two reads was discarded. The tcR package was used for downstream repertoire analysis, and clonotypes were matched across fractions by CDR3 nucleotide sequence plus V segment. Antigen specificity was annotated against VDJdb with VDJmatch, allowing one amino acid substitution in CDR3.

The V and J genes are TRBV12-3 or TRBV12-4 and TRBJ1-5, with TRBD1 identical over 8 junction bases. The sequenced sample consisted of CD8+ T cells sorted from blood. The receptor was isolated from a woman between 18 and 29 years old in good health. For the CDR3, the sequence is CASSLGGSSGGGYQPQHF. DNA sequence: TGTGCCAGCAGTTTAGGGGGAAGCTCAGGGGGCGGGTATCAGCCCCAGCATTTT.